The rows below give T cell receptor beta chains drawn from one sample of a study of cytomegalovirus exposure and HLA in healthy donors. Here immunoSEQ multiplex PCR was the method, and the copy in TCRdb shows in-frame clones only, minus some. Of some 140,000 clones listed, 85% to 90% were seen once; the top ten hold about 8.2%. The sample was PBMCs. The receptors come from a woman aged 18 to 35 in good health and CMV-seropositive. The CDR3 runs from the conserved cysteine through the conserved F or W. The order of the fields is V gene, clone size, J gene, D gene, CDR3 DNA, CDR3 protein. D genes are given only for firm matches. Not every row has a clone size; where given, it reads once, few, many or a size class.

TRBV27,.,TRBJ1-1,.,TGTGCCAGCAGTTCCCACCGAACAGTGAACACTGAAGCTTTCTTT,CASSSHRTVNTEAFF
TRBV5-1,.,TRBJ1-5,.,TGCGCCAGCAGCTTGAACGGGGACAATCAGCCCCAGCATTTT,CASSLNGDNQPQHF
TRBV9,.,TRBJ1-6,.,TGTGCCAGCAGCGTAGCCCGATCGTGGACGGGAAGGAATTCACCCCTCCACTTT,CASSVARSWTGRNSPLHF
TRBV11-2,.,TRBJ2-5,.,TGTGCCAGCAGCAGGGAGGGGGGTATTGAGACCCAGTACTTC,CASSREGGIETQYF
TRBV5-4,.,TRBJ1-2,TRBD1,TGTGCCAGCAGCGCGACAGGGGAATTTAGCTATGGCTACACCTTC,CASSATGEFSYGYTF
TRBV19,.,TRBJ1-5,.,TGTGCCAGTAGTATAGAGGTCGAGAACCAGCCCCAGCATTTT,CASSIEVENQPQHF
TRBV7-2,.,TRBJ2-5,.,TGTGCCAGCAGCTCTACGACAGGGAGGATGAAGACCCAGTACTTC,CASSSTTGRMKTQYF
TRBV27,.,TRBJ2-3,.,TGTGCCAGCAGTTGGCGATCGGGGGGCCGGGGAGATACGCAGTATTTT,CASSWRSGGRGDTQYF
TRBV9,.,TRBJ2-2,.,TGTGCCAGCAGCGCTCAGACAGGATCGAACACCGGGGAGCTGTTTTTT,CASSAQTGSNTGELFF
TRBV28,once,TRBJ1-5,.,TGTGCCAGCAGTTTAGGGACACCCAATCAGCCCCAGCATTTT,CASSLGTPNQPQHF
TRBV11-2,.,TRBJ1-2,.,TGTGCCAGCAGCTTAGACAGGGTCGATGGCTACACCTTC,CASSLDRVDGYTF
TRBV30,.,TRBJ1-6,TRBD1,TGTGCATGGGACAGGGGGTATAATTCACCCCTCCACTTT,CAWDRGYNSPLHF
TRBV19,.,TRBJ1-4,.,TGTGCCAGTAGTATAGACCTCCGAGGTCATGAAAAACTGTTTTTT,CASSIDLRGHEKLFF
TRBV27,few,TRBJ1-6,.,TGTGCCGTAGGGCAAGCGGCAGGGGCATCACCCCTCCACTTT,CAVGQAAGASPLHF
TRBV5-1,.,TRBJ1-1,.,TGCGCCAGCGGATCAGGGTCCACTGAAGCTTTCTTT,CASGSGSTEAFF
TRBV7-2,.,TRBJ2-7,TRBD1,TGTGCCAGCAGCCCAACGGACAGGGTCGTCCACGAGCAGTACTTC,CASSPTDRVVHEQYF
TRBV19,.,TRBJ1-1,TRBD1,TGTGCCAGTACCCCAGGGGGCATGAACACTGAAGCTTTCTTT,CASTPGGMNTEAFF
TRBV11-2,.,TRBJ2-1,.,TGTGCCAGCCGATTCTCCTCTGCGGGGCGCGTAAAGGGCAATGAGCAGTTCTTC,CASRFSSAGRVKGNEQFF
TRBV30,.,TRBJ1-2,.,TGTGCCTGGTTCAGGCGGGGGATCTATGGCTACACCTTC,CAWFRRGIYGYTF
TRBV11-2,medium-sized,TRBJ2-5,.,TGTGCCAGCAGCTTGGGGCTAGTGTCCCAAGAGACCCAGTACTTC,CASSLGLVSQETQYF